These 25 T cell receptor beta chains were all obtained from the same sample, sequenced in a study of blood T cell repertoires in COVID-19. The protocol was immunoSEQ multiplex PCR, while the TCRdb copy is restricted to in-frame clones and leaves out a portion. This repertoire shows just over 75,000 clones, roughly 84% found once; its top ten account for approximately 3.3%. Sequences were obtained from peripheral blood. These receptor sequences come from a man aged 50-59 years with acute or convalescent COVID-19.

This chain links TRBV5-1 with TRBJ2-1, with unresolved D. Germline lookup yields CDR1 SGHRS and CDR2 YFSETQ. V was pared by 6 bases and J by 0 bases, with 7 bases between. CDR3 length equals 13 residues. The CDR3 DNA reads TGCGCCAGCAAAGAGAGCTCCTACAATGAGCAGTTCTTC. As protein: CASKESSYNEQFF.

The V and J genes are TRBV18 and TRBJ1-5, with D tentatively TRBD1 (6 bases). The CDR3 contains 16 residues. Germline CDR1 reads KGHSH; CDR2 reads LQKENI. V was clipped by 5 bases and J by 1 base, with 15 bases between them. The CDR3 region has the DNA TGTGCCAGCTCAACCAGGGAAGGGGGAAGCAATCAGCCCCAGCATTTT. Protein sequence: CASSTREGGSNQPQHF.

The chain couples TRBV4-2 to TRBJ2-2, with 9 bases aligning to TRBD2. The CDR3 runs 16 residues. In germline, CDR1 is LGHNA, CDR2 YNFKEQ. Trimming removed 0 bases from V and 8 bases from J; junction bases left unmatched: 7. Here the CDR3 DNA reads TGTGCCAGCAGCCAAGAACTGCGGGGGGGTGTGGGGGAGCTGTTTTTT. Its protein product is CASSQELRGGVGELFF.

V usage is TRBV12-3 or TRBV12-4 and J usage is TRBJ1-5; D gene ambiguous. The CDR3 is 13 amino acids. Trimming pared 7 bases from V and 6 bases from J, leaving 13 bases between. The CDR3 coding sequence is TGTGCCAGCACCCTAGACCGGCTTCAGCCCCAGCATTTT. Translation: CASTLDRLQPQHF.

The chain joins TRBV2 to TRBJ1-2, with D perhaps TRBD1 (5 bases). The ends were cut back, 6 bases at V and 3 bases at J, with 17 bases in the middle. The CDR3 sequence is 15 residues long. Germline V gives CDR1 SNHLY, CDR2 FYNNEI. The CDR3 nucleotides read TGTGCCAGCAGGGCTACACGGGACTCGGACTATGGCTACACCTTC. Translated, it gives CASRATRDSDYGYTF.

The CDR3 protein is CAWSLTGGQYEQYF. CDR3 coding DNA: TGTGCCTGGAGTCTCACAGGGGGCCAATACGAGCAGTACTTC. The chain links TRBV30 to TRBJ2-7, with 9 nucleotides matching TRBD1. The V gene end was trimmed by 2 bases and the J gene end by 4 bases; junction bases not matched to a gene: 6. CDR1 is GTSNPN, CDR2 SVGIG, per germline (reference sequence). This CDR3 region has 14 residues.

The chain employs TRBV27 and TRBJ1-4; no clear D gene. Trimming removed 4 bases at V and 0 bases at J, with 6 bases between. CDR3 length equals 14 residues. The germline V gene encodes CDR1 MNHEY and CDR2 SMNVEV (reference sequence). In DNA form, the CDR3 reads TGTGCCAGCAGTTCGTCGTCAACTAATGAAAAACTGTTTTTT. It specifies CASSSSSTNEKLFF.

V and J are TRBV12-3 or TRBV12-4 and TRBJ2-7; the match to TRBD1 covers 7 bases. The CDR3 sequence is 13 residues long. V trimming: 6 bases; J trimming: 7 bases; junction bases outside the gene matches: 9. CDR3 sequence: CASSLTGEWEQYF. The CDR3, as DNA: TGTGCCAGCAGCCTAACAGGGGAGTGGGAGCAGTACTTC.

This clone has just one count. V usage is TRBV7-2 and J usage is TRBJ2-1, with 13 bases fitting TRBD2. The V segment lost 1 base and the J segment 5 bases; nucleotides outside the gene matches: 11. CDR3 length: 19 residues. Germline loops: CDR1 SGHTA, CDR2 FQGNSA. CDR3 bases: TGTGCCAGCAGCTTAGTGAATTTACTAGCGGGGGGGCGGGACAATGAGCAGTTCTTC. Residues: CASSLVNLLAGGRDNEQFF.

The chain recombines TRBV6-6 with TRBJ1-2; TRBD1 might be the D (5 bases). Deletions cut 6 bases from V and 7 bases from J, with 21 bases between. This CDR3 is built from 15 residues. Germline loops: CDR1 MNHNY, CDR2 SVGAGI (reference sequence). CDR3 DNA sequence: TGTGCCAGCAGCCCCCAACATTTCTCAGGGATTGGCTACACCTTC. Its protein product is CASSPQHFSGIGYTF.

The chain carries TRBV7-2 and TRBJ1-5, with D possibly TRBD1 on 6 matching bases. Trimming shortened V by 1 base and J by 0 bases, and 7 bases separated the two germline ends. The germline V gene encodes CDR1 SGHTA and CDR2 FQGNSA. The CDR3 consists of 15 residues. CDR3 DNA sequence: TGTGCCAGCAGCTTAGGGACAGCTAGCAATCAGCCCCAGCATTTT. It specifies CASSLGTASNQPQHF.

This clone was counted a single time. The chain couples TRBV10-2 to TRBJ2-5; TRBD1 matches at 8 bases. Germline CDR1 reads WSHSY; CDR2 reads SAAADI. CDR3 length equals 13 residues. After removal of 2 bases from V and 4 bases from J, the junction contained 0 bases not matched to a gene. The CDR3, as DNA: TGCGCCAGCAGTGAGACAGGGGGAGAGACCCAGTACTTC. Protein product: CASSETGGETQYF.

The J gene is TRBJ2-3, the V gene TRBV2, with D unclear. Germline lookup yields CDR1 SNHLY and CDR2 FYNNEI. The V end was cut by 7 bases, the J end by 1 base, with 12 bases between. The CDR3 covers 14 residues. CDR3 nucleotide sequence: TGTGCCAGCAAACTAACTGACGGCACAGATACGCAGTATTTT. As protein: CASKLTDGTDTQYF.

This chain links TRBV5-1 with TRBJ2-1, with 8 bases lining up with TRBD1. The length of the CDR3 is 15 residues. The V gene's germline CDR1 is SGHRS and CDR2 YFSETQ. The V gene end was trimmed by 5 bases and the J gene end by 2 bases; junction bases not matched to a gene: 6. This CDR3 is CASSHSQGAYNEQFF. DNA of the CDR3: TGCGCCAGCAGTCACTCACAGGGGGCCTACAATGAGCAGTTCTTC. The full variable domain, completed using reference TRBV5-1 and TRBJ2-1, is KAGVTQTPRYLIKTRGQQVTLSCSPISGHRSVSWYQQTPGQGLQFLFEYFSETQRNKGNFPGRFSGRQFSNSRSEMNVSTLELGDSALYLCASSHSQGAYNEQFFGPGTRLTVL.

This chain links TRBV12-3 or TRBV12-4 with TRBJ2-7; possible D gene TRBD1, 5 bases. V lost 8 bases to trimming and J lost 2 bases, with 13 bases between them. This CDR3 contains 13 residues. DNA for the CDR3: TGTGCCAGCCGTGGGGCGGTTACCTACGAGCAGTACTTC. Its protein is CASRGAVTYEQYF.

J is TRBJ1-6 and V is TRBV5-1, with 7 bases aligning to TRBD1. The junction had 8 bases not matched to a gene; V was cut back by 5 bases and J by 9 bases. CDR1 is SGHRS and CDR2 is YFSETQ in the germline V gene. The CDR3 consists of 14 residues. In DNA form, the CDR3 reads TGCGCCAGCAGTCCCGGGACAGTCGGTTCACCCCTCCACTTT. Translated: CASSPGTVGSPLHF.

This clone has only one observation. The rearrangement joins TRBV6-2 or TRBV6-3 to TRBJ2-5, with D possibly TRBD2 on 7 matching bases. Germline assignment: CDR1 MNHEY and CDR2 SVGEGT. The CDR3 runs to 13 residues. Trimming removed 5 bases from V and 5 bases from J, with 12 bases in between. The CDR3 DNA is TGTGCCAGCAGTAAGGGGGGGAGGGAGACCCAGTACTTC. This codes for CASSKGGRETQYF.

This chain uses TRBV3-1 (or the pseudogene TRBV3-2) with TRBJ1-1; possible D gene TRBD1, 6 bases. Germline loops: CDR1 LGHDT, CDR2 YNNKEL (reference sequence). The V and J ends lost 6 bases and 5 bases respectively, with 13 bases between them. This CDR3 contains 13 residues. The CDR3 here is CASRLQGRTEAFF. In nucleotides, the CDR3 is TGTGCCAGCAGACTTCAGGGGCGGACTGAAGCTTTCTTT.

This clone was seen only once. The V gene is TRBV7-9, the J gene TRBJ1-6; a weak D match, TRBD1 (6 bases). This CDR3 is built from 16 residues. CDR1 is SEHNR, CDR2 FQNEAQ, per germline (reference sequence). The V gene lost 1 base and the J gene lost 7 bases, with 14 bases spanning the gap. This CDR3 is CASSLVTNRANSPLHF. As DNA, the CDR3 is TGTGCCAGCAGCTTAGTTACAAACAGGGCCAATTCACCCCTCCACTTT.

The V and J genes are TRBV11-3 and TRBJ2-1; 7 bases match TRBD2. The CDR3 spans 17 residues. Per the germline V gene, CDR1 is SGHNT and CDR2 is YENEEA. V lost 0 bases, J lost 3 bases, and 8 bases stayed unmatched. The CDR3, as DNA: TGTGCCAGCAGCTTAGAAGCTAGCGGAAGGGGCTACAATGAGCAGTTCTTC. Its protein product is CASSLEASGRGYNEQFF. The whole variable domain, remainder taken from reference TRBV11-3 and TRBJ2-1, is EAGVVQSPRYKIIEKKQPVAFWCNPISGHNTLYWYLQNLGQGPELLIRYENEEAVDDSQLPKDRFSAERLKGVDSTLKIQPAELGDSAVYLCASSLEASGRGYNEQFFGPGTRLTVL.

This clone has just a few counts. The chain carries TRBV15 and TRBJ2-1; unclear D gene. This CDR3 has 16 residues. Germline values: CDR1 LNHNV, CDR2 YYDKDF (reference sequence). Trimming left V 0 bases short and J 5 bases short, with 14 bases between. The CDR3 nucleotides are TGTGCCACCAGCAGAGATCGCGCTTCCTTTGACAATGAGCAGTTCTTC. Protein: CATSRDRASFDNEQFF.

This sequence joins TRBV6-5 and TRBJ1-2; 10 bases are a match to TRBD1. Germline values: CDR1 MNHEY, CDR2 SVGAGI. The CDR3 covers 15 residues. With V trimmed by 0 bases and J by 7 bases, 5 bases remained unmatched. The CDR3 loop reads CASSYSTGGQGGYTF. DNA of the CDR3: TGTGCCAGCAGTTACTCGACAGGGGGCCAAGGTGGCTACACCTTC.

The V gene is TRBV2, the J gene TRBJ2-1; 7 bases agree with TRBD2. Germline CDR1 reads SNHLY; CDR2 reads FYNNEI. Trimming at V came to 6 bases and at J to 14 bases, leaving 13 bases not matched to a gene. The length of the CDR3 is 13 residues. This CDR3 is CASRDVAGVGEFF. CDR3 nucleotide sequence: TGTGCCAGCAGGGACGTTGCGGGAGTGGGGGAGTTCTTC.

The chain links TRBV7-6 to TRBJ2-1, with 7 bases fitting TRBD1. With 5 bases clipped from V and 8 bases from J, the junction kept 15 bases outside the gene matches. Germline CDR1 SGHVS, CDR2 FNYEAQ. The CDR3 covers 16 residues. This chain's CDR3 is CASSGYGQVGPDEQFF. In DNA, the CDR3 is TGTGCCAGCAGCGGATACGGACAGGTGGGACCGGATGAGCAGTTCTTC. The full variable domain, completed using reference TRBV7-6 and TRBJ2-1, is GAGVSQSPRYKVTKRGQDVALRCDPISGHVSLYWYRQALGQGPEFLTYFNYEAQQDKSGLPNDRFSAERPEGSISTLTIQRTEQRDSAMYRCASSGYGQVGPDEQFFGPGTRLTVL.

DNA of the CDR3: TGTGCCAGTGGGGTTACGGGGGAGACCCAGTACTTC. Its protein product is CASGVTGETQYF. The genes are TRBV6-5 and TRBJ2-5; TRBD2 is a possible D gene (5 bases). V was shortened by 9 bases and J by 5 bases, with 13 bases between the two germline ends. Germline CDR1 reads MNHEY; CDR2 reads SVGAGI. CDR3 length equals 12 residues.